This T cell receptor beta chain is drawn from a study of cytomegalovirus exposure and HLA in healthy donors. Study-level background: Most donors, approximately 82% of over 300 genotyped, fell in the Caucasian-associated ancestry cluster.

The CDR3 covers 13 residues. CDR1 SEHNR and CDR2 FQNEAQ come from the germline V gene (reference sequence). V lost 2 bases and J lost 2, with 7 bases in between. As for this clone: The antigen is not known.

Points from the study as a whole: In an earlier analysis, productive rearrangement rates for most beta V segments clustered near 87% or 30%. For presence/absence analyses, sequencing depth was assumed to be roughly uniform across donors.

PCR involved 60 Vbeta and 13 Jbeta primers. Assay used: immunoSEQ multiplex PCR; TCRdb lists only in-frame clones, some missing. This table has 80,000 or so clones, around 80% appearing once. The chain employs TRBV7-9 and TRBJ2-7; D unresolved. The receptor was derived from a man aged 45-65 years in good health and CMV-seropositive. Sequenced sample: PBMCs. CDR3 in DNA: TGTGCCAGCAGCTTACCTGGGCCCTACGAGCAGTACTTC. Amino acids: CASSLPGPYEQYF.